The entry that follows covers one T cell receptor beta chain sequence. The target antigen is unknown. The data are from a study of T cells in tuberculosis. The CDR3 length is 15 residues. Germline V gene data show CDR1 as SGHAT and CDR2 as FQNNGV. The trim removed 4 bases at V and 4 bases at J, leaving 4 bases unmatched. The time point denotes: new active TB diagnosis, blood taken before or within 7 days of starting treatment. Study-wide results and caveats: Shorter CDR3-alpha in active tuberculosis partly drove smaller distances.

Clones were sequenced by immunoSEQ multiplex PCR, and TCRdb holds only the in-frame ones, with some missing. Among tens of thousands of clones listed, 75% to 95% were seen once. This chain joins TRBV11-2 and TRBJ2-1, with 10 positions matching TRBD1. The TCR sequence derives from an adult with tuberculosis. The input for sequencing was PBMCs, taken at tuberculosis diagnosis. CDR3 loop: CASSSDRGRYNEQFF. CDR3 nucleotides: TGTGCCAGCAGCTCTGACAGGGGGCGGTACAATGAGCAGTTCTTC.